Given below is one TCR beta chain in context. Its cognate antigen is unknown. Construction of the TCRbeta library involved unique molecular identifiers. MiXCR was run by TCRdb on the PCR reads, yielding one entry per CDR3 protein. The table records 350,000 to 500,000 distinct CDR3 sequences, around two fifths of them present only once. CDR1 is MDHEN, CDR2 SYDVKM, per germline. Trimming took 5 bases from V and 3 from J; bases not matched to a gene: 7. This CDR3 contains 15 residues. The data originate from a study of T-cell reconstitution after alpha-beta-depleted transplantation in children. Whole-study findings and limits: It was newly produced T cells that mostly accounted for T-cell counts and diversity one year after transplant. Reportedly, roughly two months post-transplant, alpha-beta T cells arose from several hundred expanded graft clones.

This clonotype was sampled from a girl aged 2-10 years with aplastic anemia, due to receive a stem cell transplant. V gene TRBV28 combines with J gene TRBJ2-5, with 9 bases matching TRBD1. Sequencing was performed on PBMCs, taken before TCRalphabeta/CD19-depleted stem cell transplant. CDR3 amino acids: CASSPGQGREETQYF. Written as DNA, the CDR3 is TGTGCCAGCAGTCCCGGACAGGGGCGAGAAGAGACCCAGTACTTC.